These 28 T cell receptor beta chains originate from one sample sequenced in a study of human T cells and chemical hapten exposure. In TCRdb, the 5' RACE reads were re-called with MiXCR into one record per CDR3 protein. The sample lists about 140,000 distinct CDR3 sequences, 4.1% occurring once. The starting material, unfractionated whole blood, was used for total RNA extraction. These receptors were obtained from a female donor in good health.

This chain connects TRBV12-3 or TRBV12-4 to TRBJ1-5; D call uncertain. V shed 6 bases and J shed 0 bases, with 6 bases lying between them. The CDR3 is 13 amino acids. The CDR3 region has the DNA TGTGCCAGCAGCACAGCTAGCAATCAGCCCCAGCATTTT. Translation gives CASSTASNQPQHF.

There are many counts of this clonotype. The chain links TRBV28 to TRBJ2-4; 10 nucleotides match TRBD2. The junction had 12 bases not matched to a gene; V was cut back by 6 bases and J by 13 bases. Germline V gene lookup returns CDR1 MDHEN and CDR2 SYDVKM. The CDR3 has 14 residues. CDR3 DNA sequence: TGTGCCAGCAGGGAGAGCGGGGGGGCGGTGGTGCAGTACTTC. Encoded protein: CASRESGGAVVQYF.

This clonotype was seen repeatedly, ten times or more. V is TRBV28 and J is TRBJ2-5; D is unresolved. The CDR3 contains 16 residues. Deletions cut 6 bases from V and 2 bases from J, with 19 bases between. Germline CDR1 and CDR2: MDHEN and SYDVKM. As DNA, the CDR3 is TGTGCCAGCAGCCTAACGCCTATACAGCTTCAAGAGACCCAGTACTTC. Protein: CASSLTPIQLQETQYF.

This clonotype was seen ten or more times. CDR3 sequence (DNA): TGCAGTGCTAGACTGACTAGCGGGGGCTCCTACAATGAGCAGTTCTTC. It specifies CSARLTSGGSYNEQFF. This chain uses TRBV20-1 with TRBJ2-1, with TRBD2 matching 12 bases. V lost 2 bases, J lost 0 bases, and 2 bases stayed unmatched. Germline values: CDR1 DFQATT, CDR2 SNEGSKA (reference sequence). The CDR3 runs 16 residues.

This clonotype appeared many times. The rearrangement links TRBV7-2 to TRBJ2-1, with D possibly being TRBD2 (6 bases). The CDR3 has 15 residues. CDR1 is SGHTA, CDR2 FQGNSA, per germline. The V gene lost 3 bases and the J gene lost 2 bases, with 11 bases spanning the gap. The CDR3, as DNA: TGTGCCAGCAGCTTCCTGGGGGGACCCTACAATGAGCAGTTCTTC. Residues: CASSFLGGPYNEQFF. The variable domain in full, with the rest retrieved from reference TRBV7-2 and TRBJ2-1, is GAGVSQSPSNKVTEKGKDVELRCDPISGHTALYWYRQSLGQGLEFLIYFQGNSAPDKSGLPSDRFSAERTGGSVSTLTIQRTQQEDSAVYLCASSFLGGPYNEQFFGPGTRLTVL.

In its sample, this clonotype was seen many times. CDR3 residues: CASSLPAAYIGETQYF. For the CDR3, the DNA is TGTGCCAGCAGCTTACCCGCAGCCTACATAGGCGAGACCCAGTACTTC. The chain recombines TRBV7-9 with TRBJ2-5; unclear D gene. CDR3 size: 16 residues. Per germline, CDR1 SEHNR and CDR2 FQNEAQ (reference sequence). Trimming pared 2 bases from V and 5 bases from J, leaving 18 bases between.

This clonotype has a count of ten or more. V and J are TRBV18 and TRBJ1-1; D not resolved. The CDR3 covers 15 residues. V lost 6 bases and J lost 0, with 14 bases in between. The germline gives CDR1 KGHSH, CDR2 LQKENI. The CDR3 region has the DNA TGTGCCAGCTCCCGTCTTCATACACTGAACACTGAAGCTTTCTTT. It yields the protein CASSRLHTLNTEAFF.

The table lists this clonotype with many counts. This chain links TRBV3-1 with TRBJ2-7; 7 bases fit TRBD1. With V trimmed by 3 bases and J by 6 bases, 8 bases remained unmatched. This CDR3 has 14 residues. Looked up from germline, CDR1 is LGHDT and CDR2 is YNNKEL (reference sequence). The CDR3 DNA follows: TGTGCCAGCAGCCATGCTGGACAGGAATTCGAGCAGTACTTC. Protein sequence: CASSHAGQEFEQYF.

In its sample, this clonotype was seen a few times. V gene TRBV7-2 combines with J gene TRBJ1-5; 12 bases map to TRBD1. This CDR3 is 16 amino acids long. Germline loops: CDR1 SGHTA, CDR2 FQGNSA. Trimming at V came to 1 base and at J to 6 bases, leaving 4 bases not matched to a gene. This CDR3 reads CASSLGGTGGSQPQHF. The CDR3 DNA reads TGTGCCAGCAGCTTAGGTGGGACAGGGGGCAGTCAGCCCCAGCATTTT.

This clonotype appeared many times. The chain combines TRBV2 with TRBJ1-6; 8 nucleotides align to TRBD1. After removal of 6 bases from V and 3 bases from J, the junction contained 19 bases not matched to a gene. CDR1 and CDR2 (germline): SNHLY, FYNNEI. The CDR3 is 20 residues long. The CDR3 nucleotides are TGTGCCAGCAGCGCCCTGAAATACAGGGGGGAGATACTCTATAATTCACCCCTCCACTTT. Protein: CASSALKYRGEILYNSPLHF.

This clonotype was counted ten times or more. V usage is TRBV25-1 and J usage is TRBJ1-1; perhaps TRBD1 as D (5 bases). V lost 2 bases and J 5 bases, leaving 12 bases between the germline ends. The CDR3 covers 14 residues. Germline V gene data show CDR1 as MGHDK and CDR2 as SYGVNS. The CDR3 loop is CASSEVGGATEAFF. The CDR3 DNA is TGTGCCAGCAGTGAAGTGGGGGGAGCGACTGAAGCTTTCTTT.

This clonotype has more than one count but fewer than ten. CDR3 sequence: CASSPDTFYEQYF. CDR3 sequence (DNA): TGTGCCAGCAGCCCGGACACTTTCTACGAGCAGTACTTC. V gene TRBV7-2 combines with J gene TRBJ2-7, with TRBD1 as a possible D gene (5 bases). Between the trimmed V and J ends, which lost 5 bases and 3 bases, there was a span of 11 bases. This CDR3 has 13 amino acids. The V gene's germline CDR1 is SGHTA and CDR2 FQGNSA.

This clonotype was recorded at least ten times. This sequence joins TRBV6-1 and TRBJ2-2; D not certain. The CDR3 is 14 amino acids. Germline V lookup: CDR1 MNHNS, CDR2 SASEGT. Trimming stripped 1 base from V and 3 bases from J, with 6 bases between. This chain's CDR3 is CASSEVGYTGELFF. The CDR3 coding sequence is TGTGCCAGCAGTGAAGTAGGGTACACCGGGGAGCTGTTTTTT.

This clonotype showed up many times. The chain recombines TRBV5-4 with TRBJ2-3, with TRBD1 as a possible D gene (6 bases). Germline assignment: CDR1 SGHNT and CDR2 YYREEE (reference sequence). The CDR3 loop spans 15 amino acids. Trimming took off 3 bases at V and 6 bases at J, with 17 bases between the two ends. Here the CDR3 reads CASSSGHRTHDTQYF. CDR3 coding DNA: TGTGCCAGCAGCTCGGGACATAGAACCCACGATACGCAGTATTTT.

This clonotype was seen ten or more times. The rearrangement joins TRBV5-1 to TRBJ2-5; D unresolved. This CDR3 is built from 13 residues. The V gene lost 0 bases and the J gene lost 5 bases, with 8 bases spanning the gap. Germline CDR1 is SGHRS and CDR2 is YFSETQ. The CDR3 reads CASSLGPRETQYF. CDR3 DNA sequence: TGCGCCAGCAGCTTGGGCCCACGGGAGACCCAGTACTTC.

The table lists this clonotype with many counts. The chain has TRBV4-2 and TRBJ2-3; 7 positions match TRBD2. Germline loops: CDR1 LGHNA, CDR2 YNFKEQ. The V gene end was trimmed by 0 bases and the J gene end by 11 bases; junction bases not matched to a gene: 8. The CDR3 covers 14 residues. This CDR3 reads CASSQDRLGGGQYF. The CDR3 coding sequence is TGTGCCAGCAGCCAAGATCGCCTGGGCGGGGGGCAGTATTTT.

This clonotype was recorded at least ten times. CDR3 sequence (DNA): TGTGCCAGCAGTCCACCGGGCGAAACGGAAGAGACCCAGTACTTC. It yields the protein CASSPPGETEETQYF. This chain uses TRBV12-3 or TRBV12-4 with TRBJ2-5; D remains ambiguous. The CDR3 loop spans 15 amino acids. V was cut by 5 bases and J by 3 bases, with 16 bases left in between.

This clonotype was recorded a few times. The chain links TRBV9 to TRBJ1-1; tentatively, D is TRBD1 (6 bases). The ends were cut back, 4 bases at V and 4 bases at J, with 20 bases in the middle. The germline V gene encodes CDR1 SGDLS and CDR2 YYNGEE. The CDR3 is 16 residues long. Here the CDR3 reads CASSTQQGLVATEAFF. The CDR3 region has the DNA TGTGCCAGCAGCACCCAACAGGGTCTAGTGGCCACTGAAGCTTTCTTT. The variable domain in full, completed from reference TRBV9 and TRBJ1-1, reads DSGVTQTPKHLITATGQRVTLRCSPRSGDLSVYWYQQSLDQGLQFLIQYYNGEERAKGNILERFSAQQFPDLHSELNLSSLELGDSALYFCASSTQQGLVATEAFFGQGTRLTVV.

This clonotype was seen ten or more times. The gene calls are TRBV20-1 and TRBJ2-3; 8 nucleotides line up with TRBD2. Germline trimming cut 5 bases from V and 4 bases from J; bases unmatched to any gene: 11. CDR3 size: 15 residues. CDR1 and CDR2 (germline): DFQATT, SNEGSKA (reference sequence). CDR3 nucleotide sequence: TGCAGTGCTCGGGGGGGCAGTCTTAAGGCAGATACGCAGTATTTT. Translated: CSARGGSLKADTQYF.

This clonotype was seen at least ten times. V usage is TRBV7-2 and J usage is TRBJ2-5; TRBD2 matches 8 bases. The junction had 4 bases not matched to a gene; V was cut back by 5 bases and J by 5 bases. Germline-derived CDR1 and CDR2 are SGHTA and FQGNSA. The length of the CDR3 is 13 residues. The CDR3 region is CASSRGGQETQYF. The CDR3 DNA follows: TGTGCCAGCAGCCGGGGGGGTCAGGAGACCCAGTACTTC.

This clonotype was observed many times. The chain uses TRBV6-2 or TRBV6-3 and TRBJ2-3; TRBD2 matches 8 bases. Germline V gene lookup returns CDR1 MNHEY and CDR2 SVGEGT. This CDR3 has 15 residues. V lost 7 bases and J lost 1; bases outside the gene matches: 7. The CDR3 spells CASNSGTRGTDTQYF. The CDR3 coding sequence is TGTGCCAGCAACTCCGGGACTAGGGGCACAGATACGCAGTATTTT.

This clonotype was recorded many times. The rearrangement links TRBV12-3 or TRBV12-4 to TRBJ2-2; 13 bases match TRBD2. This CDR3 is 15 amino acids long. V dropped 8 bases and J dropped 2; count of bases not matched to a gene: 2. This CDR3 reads CASRLAGGNTGELFF. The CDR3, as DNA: TGTGCCAGCCGACTAGCGGGGGGTAACACCGGGGAGCTGTTTTTT.

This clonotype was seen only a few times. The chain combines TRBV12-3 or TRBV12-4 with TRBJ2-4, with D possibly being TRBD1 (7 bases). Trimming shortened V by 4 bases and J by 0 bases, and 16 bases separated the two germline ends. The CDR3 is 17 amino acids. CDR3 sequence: CASSSRGDRGAKNIQYF. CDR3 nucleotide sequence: TGTGCCAGCAGTTCCAGGGGGGATCGGGGAGCCAAAAACATTCAGTACTTC.

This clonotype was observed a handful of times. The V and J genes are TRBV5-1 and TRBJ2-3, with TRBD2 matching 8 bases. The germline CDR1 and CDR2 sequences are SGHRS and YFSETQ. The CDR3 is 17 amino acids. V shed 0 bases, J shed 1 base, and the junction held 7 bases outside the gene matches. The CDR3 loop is CASSLVPGGAGTDTQYF. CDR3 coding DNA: TGCGCCAGCAGCTTGGTCCCCGGGGGGGCTGGCACAGATACGCAGTATTTT. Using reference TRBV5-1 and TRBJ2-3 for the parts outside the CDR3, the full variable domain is KAGVTQTPRYLIKTRGQQVTLSCSPISGHRSVSWYQQTPGQGLQFLFEYFSETQRNKGNFPGRFSGRQFSNSRSEMNVSTLELGDSALYLCASSLVPGGAGTDTQYFGPGTRLTVL.

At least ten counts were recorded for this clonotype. CDR3 bases: TGTGCCAGCAGTGAAGGAGTAAATCAGCCCCAGCATTTT. Residues: CASSEGVNQPQHF. The chain links TRBV2 to TRBJ1-5; D call uncertain. The CDR3 loop spans 13 amino acids. Germline V gene data show CDR1 as SNHLY and CDR2 as FYNNEI. The V gene lost 1 base and the J gene lost 4 bases, with 5 bases spanning the gap.

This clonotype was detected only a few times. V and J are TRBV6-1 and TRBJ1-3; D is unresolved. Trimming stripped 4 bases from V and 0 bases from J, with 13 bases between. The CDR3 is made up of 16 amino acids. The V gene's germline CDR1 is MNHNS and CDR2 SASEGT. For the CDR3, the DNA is TGTGCCAGCAGTGCGATAGGGCCGATCTCTGGAAACACCATATATTTT. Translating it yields CASSAIGPISGNTIYF.

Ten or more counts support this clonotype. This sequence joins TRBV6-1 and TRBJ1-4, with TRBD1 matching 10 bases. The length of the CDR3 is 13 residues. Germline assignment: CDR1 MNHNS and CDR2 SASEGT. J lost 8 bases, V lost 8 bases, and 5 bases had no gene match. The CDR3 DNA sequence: TGTGCCAGCTCGGACAGGGGGTCGGAAAAACTGTTTTTT. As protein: CASSDRGSEKLFF.

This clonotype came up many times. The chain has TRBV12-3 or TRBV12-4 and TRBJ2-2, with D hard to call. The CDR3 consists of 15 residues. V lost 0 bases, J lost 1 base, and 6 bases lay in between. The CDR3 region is CASSLARVNTGELFF. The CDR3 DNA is TGTGCCAGCAGTTTAGCGCGAGTGAACACCGGGGAGCTGTTTTTT.